This T cell receptor (beta chain) is from a study of shared clonotypes between healthy human individuals. The CDR3 runs to 11 residues. Trimming stripped 5 bases from V and 7 bases from J, with 9 bases between. Germline V gene data show CDR1 as DFQATT and CDR2 as SNEGSKA (reference sequence). Here immunoSEQ multiplex PCR was the method, and the copy in TCRdb shows in-frame clones only, minus some. The sample records more than 850,000 clones, 70% to 80% being singletons. The chain uses TRBV20-1 and TRBJ2-4; D is unresolved. The sequence was obtained from a man younger than 35 in good health. Some clones in this sample may be carry-over from other donors' samples. Sequenced sample: memory CD4+ T cells from PBMCs. The subset is: CD45RA-negative fraction. The CDR3 nucleotides read TGCAGTGCTTCCCCTCACAACATTCAGTACTTC. Encoded protein: CSASPHNIQYF.